The present T cell receptor beta chain was sequenced within a study of CD8+ T cells in alopecia areata. Background on the study: The protocol delivered tofacitinib for 6 to 18 months, then withdrew it for 6 months.

Study conclusions and caveats: Lesional scalp displayed greater clonality than normal scalp, most notably in alopecia totalis/universalis. Significant decreases in scalp clonality and expanded CD8+ clones followed tofacitinib treatment. Whether baseline CD8+ expansion is linked to response remains uncertain, given a single nonresponder.

RNA extraction was followed by reverse transcription into cDNA, which acted as the sequencing template. Produced via immunoSEQ multiplex PCR; TCRdb's table is partial and in-frame only. The table has over 150,000 clones, about 60% seen once; the top ten hold approximately 15%. The sample's treatment: oral pan-JAK inhibitor, 5-10 mg twice daily. As for this clone: Its specificity is unknown.

The CDR3 sequence is 15 residues long. The germline V gene encodes CDR1 KGHSH and CDR2 LQKENI. The receptor was derived from a human donor with alopecia areata. Material: CD4+ T cells sorted from blood, obtained at week 24, from a patient treated with tofacitinib. The chain couples TRBV18 to TRBJ2-7; 8 positions agree with TRBD1. The DNA end is more similar to TRBJ2-5, so the J call may be wrong. The CDR3 nucleotides are TGTGCCAGCTCACAAAGGACAGGGAAGAAAGAGACCCAGTACTTC. Translation gives CASSQRTGKKETQYF.